This entry features one T cell receptor beta chain sequence. The sample is drawn from a study of blood T cell repertoires in COVID-19. Turning to the study itself: COVID-19 samples collected from the United States, Italy and Spain covered acute and convalescent phases. PBMCs, B-cell-depleted T cells, or T cells were the source of the cDNA or gDNA that made up the material.

The V segment lost 4 bases and the J segment 4 bases; nucleotides outside the gene matches: 6. The CDR3 runs 15 residues. CDR1 SGHDN and CDR2 FVKESK come from the germline V gene. In the original workflow: Estimation of nucleated cell counts relied on the amplification of reference gene primers. Data came from immunoSEQ multiplex PCR; TCRdb stores just in-frame clones and leaves some out. That table is the source of V, J and clone size, and D and trimming were worked out from the DNA. The repertoire holds 130,000 to 150,000 clones, with about four fifths as singletons. The genes are TRBV14 and TRBJ2-3, with 9 bases that match TRBD2. Sequencing was carried out using peripheral blood. The source of this sequence is a human donor in a cohort sampled during active COVID-19. The CDR3 DNA reads TGTGCCAGCAGCCCGAGAGCGGGAGGAGCAGATACGCAGTATTTT. Amino acid sequence: CASSPRAGGADTQYF.